This T cell receptor beta chain was sequenced for a study of read filtering for tumor transcriptome and immune sequencing. Ten or more counts support this clonotype. Its antigen is currently unknown. Study results and caveats: Around 80% of IR-seq clonotypes had a single read, yet these held approximately 4% of reads.

Germline values: CDR1 GTSNPN, CDR2 SVGIG (reference sequence). The CDR3 extends over 16 amino acids. V dropped 5 bases and J dropped 0 bases, with 19 bases sitting between them. From about 400 ng of RNA, a library with molecular barcoded alpha/delta and beta/gamma adaptors was made. TCRdb used MiXCR to reprocess the reads, holding one entry per CDR3 protein. Found here are approximately 62,000 distinct CDR3 sequences, around 20% of them singletons; the top ten hold around 9.9%. What was sequenced was a population of CD138-negative cells sorted from bone marrow. The sequence was collected from a donor older than 35 with multiple myeloma. V gene TRBV30 combines with J gene TRBJ1-1, with D maybe TRBD1 (6 bases). In DNA, the CDR3 is TGTGCCTGGGACGACCGAGGTAGGGACATGAACACTGAAGCTTTCTTT. Its translation: CAWDDRGRDMNTEAFF.